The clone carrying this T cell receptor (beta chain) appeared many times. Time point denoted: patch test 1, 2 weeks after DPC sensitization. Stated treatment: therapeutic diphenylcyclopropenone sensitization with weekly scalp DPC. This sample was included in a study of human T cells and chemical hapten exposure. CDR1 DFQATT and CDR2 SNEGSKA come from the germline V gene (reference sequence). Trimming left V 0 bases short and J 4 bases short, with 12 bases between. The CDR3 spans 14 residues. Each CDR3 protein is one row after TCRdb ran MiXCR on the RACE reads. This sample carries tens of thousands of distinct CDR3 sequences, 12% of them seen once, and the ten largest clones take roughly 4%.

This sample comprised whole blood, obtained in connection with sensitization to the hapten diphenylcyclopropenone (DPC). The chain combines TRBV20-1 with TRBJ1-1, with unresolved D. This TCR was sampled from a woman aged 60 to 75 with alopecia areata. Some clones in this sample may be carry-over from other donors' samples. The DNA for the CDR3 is TGCAGTGCTAGAGATAATCCGGGCCCCACTGAAGCTTTCTTT. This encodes CSARDNPGPTEAFF.